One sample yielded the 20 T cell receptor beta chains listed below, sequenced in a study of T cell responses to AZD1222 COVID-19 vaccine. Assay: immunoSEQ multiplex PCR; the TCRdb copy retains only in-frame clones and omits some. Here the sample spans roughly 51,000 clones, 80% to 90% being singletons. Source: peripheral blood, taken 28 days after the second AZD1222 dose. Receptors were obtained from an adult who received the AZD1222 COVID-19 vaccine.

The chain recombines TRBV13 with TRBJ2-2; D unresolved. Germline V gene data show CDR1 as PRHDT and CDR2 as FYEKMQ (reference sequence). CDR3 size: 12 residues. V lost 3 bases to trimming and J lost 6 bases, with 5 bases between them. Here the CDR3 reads CASSFSPGELFF. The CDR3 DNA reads TGTGCCAGCAGCTTTTCACCCGGGGAGCTGTTTTTT. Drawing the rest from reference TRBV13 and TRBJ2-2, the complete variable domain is AAGVIQSPRHLIKEKRETATLKCYPIPRHDTVYWYQQGPGQDPQFLISFYEKMQSDKGSIPDRFSAQQFSDYHSELNMSSLELGDSALYFCASSFSPGELFFGEGSRLTVL.

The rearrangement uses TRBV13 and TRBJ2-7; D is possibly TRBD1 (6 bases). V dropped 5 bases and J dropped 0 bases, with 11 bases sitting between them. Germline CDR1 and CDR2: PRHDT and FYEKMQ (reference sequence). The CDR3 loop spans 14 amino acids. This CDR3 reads CASSAGTSSYEQYF. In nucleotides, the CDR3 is TGTGCCAGCAGCGCCGGGACATCCTCCTACGAGCAGTACTTC.

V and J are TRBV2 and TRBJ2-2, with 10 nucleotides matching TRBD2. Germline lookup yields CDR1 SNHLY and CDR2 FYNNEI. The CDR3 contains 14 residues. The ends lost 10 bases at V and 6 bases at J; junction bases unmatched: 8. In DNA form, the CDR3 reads TGTGCCACCAAGCGGGAGGGAGGCCCCGGGGAGCTGTTTTTT. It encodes CATKREGGPGELFF.

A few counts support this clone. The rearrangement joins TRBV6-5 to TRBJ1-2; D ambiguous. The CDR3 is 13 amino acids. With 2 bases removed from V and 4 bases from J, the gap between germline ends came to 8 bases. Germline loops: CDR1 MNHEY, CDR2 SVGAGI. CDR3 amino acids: CASSYAESYGYTF. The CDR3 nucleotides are TGTGCCAGCAGTTACGCGGAATCCTATGGCTACACCTTC.

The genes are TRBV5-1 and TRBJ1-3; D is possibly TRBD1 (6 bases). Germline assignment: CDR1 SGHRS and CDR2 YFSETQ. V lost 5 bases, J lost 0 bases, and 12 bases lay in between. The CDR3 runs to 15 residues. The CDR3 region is CASRTGTTSGNTIYF. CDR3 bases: TGCGCCAGCAGAACAGGGACCACCTCTGGAAACACCATATATTTT.

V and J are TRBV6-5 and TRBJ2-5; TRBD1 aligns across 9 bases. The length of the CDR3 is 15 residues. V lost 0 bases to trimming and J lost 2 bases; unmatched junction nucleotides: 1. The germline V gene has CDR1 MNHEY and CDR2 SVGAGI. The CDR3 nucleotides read TGTGCCAGCAGTTACTCGACAGGGGGTCAAGAGACCCAGTACTTC. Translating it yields CASSYSTGGQETQYF.

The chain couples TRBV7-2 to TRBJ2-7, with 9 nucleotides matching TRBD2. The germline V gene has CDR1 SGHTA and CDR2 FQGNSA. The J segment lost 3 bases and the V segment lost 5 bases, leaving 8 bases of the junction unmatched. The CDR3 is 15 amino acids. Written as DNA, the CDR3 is TGTGCCAGCAGCCAGACTAGCGGTTACTTCTACGAGCAGTACTTC. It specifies CASSQTSGYFYEQYF. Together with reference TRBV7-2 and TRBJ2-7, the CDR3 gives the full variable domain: GAGVSQSPSNKVTEKGKDVELRCDPISGHTALYWYRQSLGQGLEFLIYFQGNSAPDKSGLPSDRFSAERTGGSVSTLTIQRTQQEDSAVYLCASSQTSGYFYEQYFGPGTRLTVT.

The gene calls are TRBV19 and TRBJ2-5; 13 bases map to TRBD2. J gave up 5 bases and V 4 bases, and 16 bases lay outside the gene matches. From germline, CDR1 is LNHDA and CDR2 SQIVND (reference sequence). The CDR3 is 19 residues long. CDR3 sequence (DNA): TGTGCCAGTAGTAGTGGGACTGTCGGACTAGCGGGAGTCGGTGAGACCCAGTACTTC. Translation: CASSSGTVGLAGVGETQYF.

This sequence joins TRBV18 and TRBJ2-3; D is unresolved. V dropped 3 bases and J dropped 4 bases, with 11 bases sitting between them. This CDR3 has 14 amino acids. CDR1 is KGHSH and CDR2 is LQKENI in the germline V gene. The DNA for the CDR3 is TGTGCCAGCTCACCGGCCGGGTCTCCAGATACGCAGTATTTT. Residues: CASSPAGSPDTQYF.

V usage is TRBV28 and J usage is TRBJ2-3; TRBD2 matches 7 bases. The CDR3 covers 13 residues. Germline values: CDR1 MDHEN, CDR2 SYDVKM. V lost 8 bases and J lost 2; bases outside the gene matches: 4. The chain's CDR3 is CASGGGATDTQYF. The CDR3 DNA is TGTGCCAGCGGGGGAGGGGCCACAGATACGCAGTATTTT.

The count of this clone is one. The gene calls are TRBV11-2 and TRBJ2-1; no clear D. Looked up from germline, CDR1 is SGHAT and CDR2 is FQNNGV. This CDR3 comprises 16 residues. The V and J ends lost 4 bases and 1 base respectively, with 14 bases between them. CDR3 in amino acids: CASSSVLSGSYNEQFF. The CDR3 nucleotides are TGTGCCAGCAGCTCGGTACTGTCTGGGTCCTACAATGAGCAGTTCTTC.

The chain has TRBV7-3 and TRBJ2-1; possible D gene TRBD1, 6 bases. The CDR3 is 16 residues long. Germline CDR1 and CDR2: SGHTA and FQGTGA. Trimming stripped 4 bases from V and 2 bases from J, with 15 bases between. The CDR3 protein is CASSSTAGATYNEQFF. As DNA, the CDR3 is TGTGCCAGCAGCTCTACGGCAGGGGCCACCTACAATGAGCAGTTCTTC.

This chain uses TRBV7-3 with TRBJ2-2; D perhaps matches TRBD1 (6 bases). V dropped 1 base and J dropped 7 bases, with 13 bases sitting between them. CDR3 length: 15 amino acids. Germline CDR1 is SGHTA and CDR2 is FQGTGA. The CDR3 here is CASSLRGGDIGELFF. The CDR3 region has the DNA TGTGCCAGCAGCTTAAGAGGGGGTGATATCGGGGAGCTGTTTTTT.

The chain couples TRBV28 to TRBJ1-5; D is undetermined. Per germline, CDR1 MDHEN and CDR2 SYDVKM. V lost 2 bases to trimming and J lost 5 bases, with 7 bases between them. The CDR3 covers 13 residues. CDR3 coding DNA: TGTGCCAGCAGTTTAGGATGGTATCAGCCCCAGCATTTT. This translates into CASSLGWYQPQHF.

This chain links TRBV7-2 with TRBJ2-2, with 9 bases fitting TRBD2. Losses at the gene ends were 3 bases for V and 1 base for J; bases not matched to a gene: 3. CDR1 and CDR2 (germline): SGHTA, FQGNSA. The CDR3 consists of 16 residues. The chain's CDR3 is CASSFGSGGNTGELFF. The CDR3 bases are TGTGCCAGCAGCTTCGGTAGCGGGGGGAACACCGGGGAGCTGTTTTTT.

The CDR3 sequence: CASSSQGQMNTEAFF. The CDR3 region has the DNA TGTGCCAGTAGTAGTCAGGGACAGATGAACACTGAAGCTTTCTTT. The chain uses TRBV19 and TRBJ1-1; 7 bases align to TRBD1. The CDR3 consists of 15 residues. Germline trimming cut 4 bases from V and 0 bases from J; bases unmatched to any gene: 5. Germline loops: CDR1 LNHDA, CDR2 SQIVND (reference sequence).

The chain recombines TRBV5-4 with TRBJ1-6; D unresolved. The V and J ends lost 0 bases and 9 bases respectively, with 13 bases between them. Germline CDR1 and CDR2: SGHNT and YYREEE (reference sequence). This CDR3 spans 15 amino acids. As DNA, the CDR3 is TGTGCCAGCAGCTTGGGGCTGGGTGAGGCTTCACCCCTCCACTTT. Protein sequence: CASSLGLGEASPLHF.

The CDR3 DNA follows: TGTGCCAGTAGTGGGCGGACACTAGCGGGGGAGCAGTTCTTC. Protein sequence: CASSGRTLAGEQFF. The J gene is TRBJ2-1, the V gene TRBV27; 10 nucleotides match TRBD2. CDR3 length: 14 amino acids. J was trimmed by 10 bases and V by 9 bases; bases with no gene match: 12. Germline loops: CDR1 MNHEY, CDR2 SMNVEV (reference sequence).

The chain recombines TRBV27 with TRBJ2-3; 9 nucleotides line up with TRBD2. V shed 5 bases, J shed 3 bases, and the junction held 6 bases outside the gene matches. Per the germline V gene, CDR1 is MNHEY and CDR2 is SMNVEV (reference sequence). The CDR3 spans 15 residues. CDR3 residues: CASSIVAGETDTQYF. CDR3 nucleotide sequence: TGTGCCAGCAGTATAGTAGCGGGGGAGACAGATACGCAGTATTTT.

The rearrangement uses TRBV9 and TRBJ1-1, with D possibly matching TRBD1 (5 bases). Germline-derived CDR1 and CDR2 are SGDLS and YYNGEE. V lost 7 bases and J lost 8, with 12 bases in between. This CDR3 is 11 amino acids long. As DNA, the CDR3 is TGTGCCAGCGGGACGGATAGAGAAGCTTTCTTT. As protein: CASGTDREAFF.